In this sample, the clone carrying this T cell receptor (beta chain) turned up many times. What it binds is unknown. Naive CD8 libraries came from approximately 20,000 to 1,000,000 sorted cells with 10%, 30% or 50% RNA. Previously described methods with listed TCR primers produced the bulk TCR libraries. In TCRdb, the PCR reads were re-called with MiXCR into one record per CDR3 protein. Among roughly 630,000 distinct CDR3 sequences listed, roughly 25% were seen once. These data originate in a study of molecular identifiers for immune sequencing clone quantification. Study observations and caveats: Even with some 960,000 naive cells present, spiked Jurkat TCR RNA from one cell was reportedly detectable.

The germline V gene has CDR1 SGHDN and CDR2 FVKESK. The CDR3 is made up of 13 amino acids. Trimming shortened V by 5 bases and J by 10 bases, and 15 bases separated the two germline ends. The chain combines TRBV14 with TRBJ1-5; D unclear. The source of this sequence is a human donor in good health. Some libraries in this study had Jurkat cell RNA spiked in. Sample: naive CD8+ T cells from blood, with Jurkat cell RNA spiked in. The subset here: FACS-sorted CD8+CD4-CCR7+CD45RA+ naive T cells. Here the CDR3 reads CASSYNIGSPQHF. CDR3 nucleotides: TGTGCCAGCAGCTATAACATAGGGAGCCCCCAGCATTTT. The variable domain in full, completed from reference TRBV14 and TRBJ1-5, reads EAGVTQFPSHSVIEKGQTVTLRCDPISGHDNLYWYRRVMGKEIKFLLHFVKESKQDESGMPNNRFLAERTGGTYSTLKVQPAELEDSGVYFCASSYNIGSPQHFGDGTRLSIL.